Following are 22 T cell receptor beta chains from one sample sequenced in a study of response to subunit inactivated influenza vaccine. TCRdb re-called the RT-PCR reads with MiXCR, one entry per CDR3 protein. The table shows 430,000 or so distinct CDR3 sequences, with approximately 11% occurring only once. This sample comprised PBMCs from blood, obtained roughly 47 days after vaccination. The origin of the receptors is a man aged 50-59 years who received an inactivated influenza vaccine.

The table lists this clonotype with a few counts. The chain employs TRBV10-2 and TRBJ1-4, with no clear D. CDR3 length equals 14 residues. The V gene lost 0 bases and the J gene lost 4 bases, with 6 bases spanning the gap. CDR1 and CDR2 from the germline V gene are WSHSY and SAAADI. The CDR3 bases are TGCGCCAGCAGTGAGTCCACACTTAATGAAAAACTGTTTTTT. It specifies CASSESTLNEKLFF.

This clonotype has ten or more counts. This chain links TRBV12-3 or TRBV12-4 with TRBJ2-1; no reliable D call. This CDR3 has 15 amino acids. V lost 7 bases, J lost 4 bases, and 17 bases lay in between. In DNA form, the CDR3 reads TGTGCCAGCAACCCTTCCGGACGGATTTACAATGAGCAGTTCTTC. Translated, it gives CASNPSGRIYNEQFF.

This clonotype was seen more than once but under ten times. CDR3 nucleotide sequence: TGTGCCAGCAGTTCCTTCCGACAGTACTACGAGCAGTACTTC. It yields the protein CASSSFRQYYEQYF. The rearrangement links TRBV28 to TRBJ2-7, with D perhaps TRBD1 (5 bases). V was trimmed by 4 bases and J by 3 bases, leaving 13 bases between them. Germline loops: CDR1 MDHEN, CDR2 SYDVKM. The CDR3 length is 14 residues.

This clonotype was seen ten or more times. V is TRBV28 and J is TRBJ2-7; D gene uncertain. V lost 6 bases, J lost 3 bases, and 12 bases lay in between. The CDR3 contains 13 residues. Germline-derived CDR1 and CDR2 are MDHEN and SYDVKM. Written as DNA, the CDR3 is TGTGCCAGCAGCCCCGGAAGAATCTACGAGCAGTACTTC. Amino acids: CASSPGRIYEQYF.

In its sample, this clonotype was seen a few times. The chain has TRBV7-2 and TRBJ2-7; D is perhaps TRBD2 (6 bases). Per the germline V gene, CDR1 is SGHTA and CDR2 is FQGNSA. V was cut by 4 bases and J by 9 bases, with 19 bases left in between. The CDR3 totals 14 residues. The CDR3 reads CASSSRRGESGQYF. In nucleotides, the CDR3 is TGTGCCAGCAGCTCCCGGCGGGGAGAAAGTGGGCAGTACTTC. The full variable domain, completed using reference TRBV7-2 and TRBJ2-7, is GAGVSQSPSNKVTEKGKDVELRCDPISGHTALYWYRQSLGQGLEFLIYFQGNSAPDKSGLPSDRFSAERTGGSVSTLTIQRTQQEDSAVYLCASSSRRGESGQYFGPGTRLTVT.

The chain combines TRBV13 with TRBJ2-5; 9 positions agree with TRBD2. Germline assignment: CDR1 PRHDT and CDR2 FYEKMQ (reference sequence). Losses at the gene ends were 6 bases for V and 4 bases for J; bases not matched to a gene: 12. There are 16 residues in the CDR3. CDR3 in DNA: TGTGCCAGCAGAAAGGCGGGGGGGCCAGGGAGAGAGACCCAGTACTTC. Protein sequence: CASRKAGGPGRETQYF.

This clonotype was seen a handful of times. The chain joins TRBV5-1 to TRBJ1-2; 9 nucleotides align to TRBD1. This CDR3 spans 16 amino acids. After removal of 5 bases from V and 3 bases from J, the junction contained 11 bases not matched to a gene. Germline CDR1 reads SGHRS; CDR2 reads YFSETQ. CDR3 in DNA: TGCGCCAGCAGACGAAGTCCGGGACAGGGATACTATGGCTACACCTTC. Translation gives CASRRSPGQGYYGYTF.

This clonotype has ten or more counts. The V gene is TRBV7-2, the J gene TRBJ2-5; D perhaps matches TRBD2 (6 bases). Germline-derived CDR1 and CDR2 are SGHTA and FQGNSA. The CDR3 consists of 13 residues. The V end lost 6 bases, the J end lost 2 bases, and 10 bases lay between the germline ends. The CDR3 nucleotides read TGTGCCAGCAGTCTAGGACTACAAGAGACCCAGTACTTC. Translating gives CASSLGLQETQYF.

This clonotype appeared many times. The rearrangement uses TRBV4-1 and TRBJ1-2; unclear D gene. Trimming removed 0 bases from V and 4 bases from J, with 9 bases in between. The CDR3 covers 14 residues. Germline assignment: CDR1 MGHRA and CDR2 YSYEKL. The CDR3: CASSQDLTIYGYTF. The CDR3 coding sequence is TGCGCCAGCAGCCAAGATCTTACGATCTATGGCTACACCTTC.

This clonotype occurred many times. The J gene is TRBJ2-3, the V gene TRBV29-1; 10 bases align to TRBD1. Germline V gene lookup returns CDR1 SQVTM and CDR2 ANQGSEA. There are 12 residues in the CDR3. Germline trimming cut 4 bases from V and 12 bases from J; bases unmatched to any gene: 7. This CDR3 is CSVGVTGGFQYF. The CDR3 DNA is TGCAGCGTTGGGGTGACAGGGGGCTTTCAGTATTTT.

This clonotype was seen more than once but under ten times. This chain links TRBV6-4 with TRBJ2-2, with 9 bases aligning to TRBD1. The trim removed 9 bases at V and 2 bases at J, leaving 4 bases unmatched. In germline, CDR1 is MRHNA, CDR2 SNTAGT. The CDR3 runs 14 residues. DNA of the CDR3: TGTGCCAGTAGGGACAGGGTCAACACCGGGGAGCTGTTTTTT. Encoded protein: CASRDRVNTGELFF.

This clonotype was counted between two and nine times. In nucleotides, the CDR3 is TGTGCCAGCAGTTACTTCCGGGCCTTAGAGGGCACCGGGGAGCTGTTTTTT. Its protein is CASSYFRALEGTGELFF. V usage is TRBV6-2 or TRBV6-3 and J usage is TRBJ2-2, with D perhaps TRBD2 (5 bases). Germline CDR1 is MNHEY and CDR2 is SVGEGT. Trimming removed 1 base from V and 4 bases from J, with 16 bases in between. The CDR3 totals 17 residues.

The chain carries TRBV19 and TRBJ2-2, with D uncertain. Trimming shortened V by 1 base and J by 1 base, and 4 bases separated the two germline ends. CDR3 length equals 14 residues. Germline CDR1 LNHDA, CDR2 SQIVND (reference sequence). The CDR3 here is CASSIGRNTGELFF. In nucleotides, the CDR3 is TGTGCCAGTAGTATAGGACGGAACACCGGGGAGCTGTTTTTT.

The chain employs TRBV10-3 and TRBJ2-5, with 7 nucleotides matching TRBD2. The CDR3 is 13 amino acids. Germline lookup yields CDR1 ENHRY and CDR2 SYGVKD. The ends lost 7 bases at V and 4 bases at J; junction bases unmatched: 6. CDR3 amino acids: CAITSQRGETQYF. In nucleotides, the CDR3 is TGTGCCATCACCTCTCAGCGGGGAGAGACCCAGTACTTC.

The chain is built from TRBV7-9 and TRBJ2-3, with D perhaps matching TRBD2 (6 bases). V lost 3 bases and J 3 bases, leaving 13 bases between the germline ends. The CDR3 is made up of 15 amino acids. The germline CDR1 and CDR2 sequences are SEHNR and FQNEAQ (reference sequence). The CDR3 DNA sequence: TGTGCCAGCAGCTTTACGGGAGTAGGGACAGATACGCAGTATTTT. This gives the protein CASSFTGVGTDTQYF.

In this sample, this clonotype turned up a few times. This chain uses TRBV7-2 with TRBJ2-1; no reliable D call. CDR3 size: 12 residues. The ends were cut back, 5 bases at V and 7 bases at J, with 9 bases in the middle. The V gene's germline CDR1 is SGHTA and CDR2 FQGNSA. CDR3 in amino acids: CASSLRRNEQFF. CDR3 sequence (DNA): TGTGCCAGCAGCCTGAGAAGGAATGAGCAGTTCTTC.

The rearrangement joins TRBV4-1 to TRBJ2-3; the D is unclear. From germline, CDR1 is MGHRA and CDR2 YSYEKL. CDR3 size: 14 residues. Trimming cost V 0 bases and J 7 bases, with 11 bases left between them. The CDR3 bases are TGCGCCAGCAGCCAAGATTCCCGGACCAATACGCAGTATTTT. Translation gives CASSQDSRTNTQYF.

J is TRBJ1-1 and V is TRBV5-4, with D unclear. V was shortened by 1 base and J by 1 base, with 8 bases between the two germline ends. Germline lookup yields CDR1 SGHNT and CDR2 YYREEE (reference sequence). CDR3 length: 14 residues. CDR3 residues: CASSLIQKNTEAFF. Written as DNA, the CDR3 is TGTGCCAGCAGCTTGATCCAGAAGAACACTGAAGCTTTCTTT.

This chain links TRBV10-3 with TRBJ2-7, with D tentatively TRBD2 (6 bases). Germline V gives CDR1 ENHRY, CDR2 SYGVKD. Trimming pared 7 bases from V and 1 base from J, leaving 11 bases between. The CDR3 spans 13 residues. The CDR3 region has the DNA TGTGCCATCAACGATGGGGGGTCCTACGAGCAGTACTTC. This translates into CAINDGGSYEQYF.

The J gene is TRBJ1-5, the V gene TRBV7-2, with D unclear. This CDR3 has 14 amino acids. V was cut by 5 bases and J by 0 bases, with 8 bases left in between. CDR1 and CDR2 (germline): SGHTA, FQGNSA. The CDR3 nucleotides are TGTGCCAGCAGCGCCGAGAGTAGCAATCAGCCCCAGCATTTT. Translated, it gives CASSAESSNQPQHF. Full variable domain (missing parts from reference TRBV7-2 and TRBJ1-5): GAGVSQSPSNKVTEKGKDVELRCDPISGHTALYWYRQSLGQGLEFLIYFQGNSAPDKSGLPSDRFSAERTGGSVSTLTIQRTQQEDSAVYLCASSAESSNQPQHFGDGTRLSIL.

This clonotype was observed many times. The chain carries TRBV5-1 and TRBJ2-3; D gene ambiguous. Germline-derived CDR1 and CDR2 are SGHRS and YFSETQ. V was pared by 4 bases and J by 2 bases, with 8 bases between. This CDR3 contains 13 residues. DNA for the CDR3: TGCGCCAGCAGCCTCCGCTACACAGATACGCAGTATTTT. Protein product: CASSLRYTDTQYF. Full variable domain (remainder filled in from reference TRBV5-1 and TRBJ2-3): KAGVTQTPRYLIKTRGQQVTLSCSPISGHRSVSWYQQTPGQGLQFLFEYFSETQRNKGNFPGRFSGRQFSNSRSEMNVSTLELGDSALYLCASSLRYTDTQYFGPGTRLTVL.

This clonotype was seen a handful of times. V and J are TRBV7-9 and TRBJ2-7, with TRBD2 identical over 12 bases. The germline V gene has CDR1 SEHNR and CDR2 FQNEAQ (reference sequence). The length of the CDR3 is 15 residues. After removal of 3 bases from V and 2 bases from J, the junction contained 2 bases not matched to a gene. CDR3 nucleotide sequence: TGTGCCAGCAGCTTCGGACTAGCGGGACCCTACGAGCAGTACTTC. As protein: CASSFGLAGPYEQYF.